This is a list of T cell receptor beta chains from one sample in a study of human T cells and chemical hapten exposure. TCRdb redid the calling of the RACE reads with MiXCR, one entry per CDR3 protein. Altogether 280,000 or so distinct CDR3 sequences are present, 7.5% to 8% being singletons, with the ten largest covering about 1.2%. The sequencing used whole blood, collected in connection with sensitization to the hapten diphenylcyclopropenone (DPC). Source of these receptors: a man aged 18 to 30 with alopecia areata. Some clones in this sample may be carry-over from other donors' samples. Both conserved end residues are part of each CDR3. The D gene is left open where the match is weak. Size tells how often a clone was seen (once, few, many) or the class of an expanded clone, and some rows leave it out.

clone_size	v_call	j_call	d_call	cdr3_aa	cdr3_nt
many	TRBV5-1	TRBJ1-4	TRBD1	CASSIGTGAEKLFF	TGCGCCAGCAGCATCGGGACAGGAGCCGAAAAACTGTTTTTT
.	TRBV4-1	TRBJ2-7	TRBD2	CASSQTGLANSYEQYF	TGCGCCAGCAGCCAAACCGGACTAGCGAACTCCTACGAGCAGTACTTC
.	TRBV14	TRBJ1-5	.	CASSQGRESQPQHF	TGTGCCAGCAGCCAAGGAAGGGAGAGTCAGCCCCAGCATTTT
.	TRBV5-1	TRBJ2-5	.	CASSLHGQETQYF	TGCGCCAGCAGCTTGCACGGACAAGAGACCCAGTACTTC
few	TRBV20-1	TRBJ1-1	TRBD1	CSARRTGGTEAFF	TGCAGTGCTAGGAGGACAGGGGGGACTGAAGCTTTCTTT
.	TRBV28	TRBJ2-2	.	CASSFVGAVGELFF	TGTGCCAGCAGTTTTGTGGGGGCGGTCGGGGAGCTGTTTTTT
many	TRBV10-3	TRBJ2-3	.	CAISESGLPTQYF	TGTGCCATCAGTGAGTCCGGACTACCTACGCAGTATTTT
few	TRBV20-1	TRBJ1-1	.	CSAKPGIEAFF	TGCAGTGCTAAACCGGGTATTGAAGCTTTCTTT
few	TRBV9	TRBJ1-6	TRBD1	CASSPGQDTNSPLHF	TGTGCCAGCAGCCCCGGACAGGATACTAATTCACCCCTCCACTTT
many	TRBV4-3	TRBJ1-4	TRBD1	CASSQGRGTGDEKLFF	TGCGCCAGCAGCCAAGGCAGGGGGACAGGAGATGAAAAACTGTTTTTT
few	TRBV20-1	TRBJ1-2	.	CSAGGTDYGYTF	TGCAGTGCTGGCGGAACAGACTATGGCTACACCTTC
.	TRBV27	TRBJ1-1	TRBD1	CASSPRQGAMNTEAFF	TGTGCCAGCAGTCCAAGACAGGGGGCTATGAACACTGAAGCTTTCTTT
.	TRBV6-1	TRBJ1-3	TRBD1	CVSTLQGIGNTIYF	TGTGTCAGCACCCTACAGGGGATCGGAAACACCATATATTTT
many	TRBV5-1	TRBJ2-6	.	CASSFIVFGANVLTF	TGCGCCAGCAGCTTCATTGTATTCGGGGCCAACGTCCTGACTTTC
few	TRBV5-1	TRBJ2-5	TRBD1	CASSPDRGGGETQYF	TGCGCCAGCAGCCCGGACAGGGGCGGGGGAGAGACCCAGTACTTC
.	TRBV3-1	TRBJ1-2	TRBD1	CASSYGQAHYGYTF	TGTGCCAGCAGCTATGGACAGGCCCACTATGGCTACACCTTC
many	TRBV10-3	TRBJ1-4	TRBD1	CASRQGIGGTNEKLFF	TGTGCCAGCCGACAGGGGATAGGCGGAACTAATGAAAAACTGTTTTTT
few	TRBV20-1	TRBJ1-1	.	CSAGKMTENTEAFF	TGCAGTGCTGGAAAAATGACGGAGAACACTGAAGCTTTCTTT
.	TRBV20-1	TRBJ2-5	TRBD1	CSARAGTGPETQYF	TGCAGTGCTAGAGCCGGGACAGGGCCTGAAACCCAGTACTTC
many	TRBV29-1	TRBJ1-3	.	CSVAEGSSGNTIYF	TGCAGCGTGGCCGAAGGTTCTTCTGGAAACACCATATATTTT
many	TRBV7-2	TRBJ1-2	.	CASSLTGREYGYTF	TGTGCCAGCAGCCTTACAGGTCGTGAATATGGCTACACCTTC
few	TRBV10-3	TRBJ1-1	.	CAISDHYTEAFF	TGTGCCATCAGTGACCACTATACTGAAGCTTTCTTT
once	TRBV6-5	TRBJ1-1	.	CASRSKKGGMNTEAFF	TGTGCCAGCAGGTCCAAGAAGGGGGGGATGAACACTGAAGCTTTCTTT
many	TRBV12-3/TRBV12-4	TRBJ2-5	TRBD1	CASSFRGLETQYF	TGTGCCAGCAGTTTTAGGGGGCTGGAGACCCAGTACTTC
many	TRBV7-9	TRBJ2-7	.	CASSSGGRNYEQYF	TGTGCCAGCAGCTCCGGCGGACGGAACTACGAGCAGTACTTC
few	TRBV7-3	TRBJ2-2	.	CASSPQRSDRGATGELFF	TGTGCCAGCAGCCCACAAAGATCAGACAGAGGAGCCACCGGGGAGCTGTTTTTT
.	TRBV6-1	TRBJ2-1	TRBD2	CASSKLAGGSREQFF	TGTGCCAGCAGTAAACTAGCGGGGGGCTCCCGGGAGCAGTTCTTC
few	TRBV6-5	TRBJ1-1	.	CASGPLGRYTEAFF	TGTGCCAGCGGACCGTTGGGGAGGTACACTGAAGCTTTCTTT
many	TRBV9	TRBJ2-3	TRBD2	CASSVSPSGVTDTQYF	TGTGCCAGCAGCGTATCGCCTAGCGGGGTCACAGATACGCAGTATTTT
few	TRBV20-1	TRBJ2-1	.	CSAPAPKINEQFF	TGCAGTGCTCCAGCCCCTAAGATCAATGAGCAGTTCTTC
many	TRBV28	TRBJ2-1	TRBD1	CASRLTGSYNEQFF	TGTGCCAGCAGACTGACAGGGTCCTACAATGAGCAGTTCTTC
.	TRBV4-3	TRBJ2-3	.	CASSPSPIDTQYF	TGCGCCAGCAGTCCGTCCCCCATAGATACGCAGTATTTT
.	TRBV13	TRBJ2-7	TRBD1	CASSHDRDAEQYF	TGTGCCAGCAGTCACGACAGGGATGCCGAGCAGTACTTC
.	TRBV5-5	TRBJ1-1	.	CASNMTPNTEAFF	TGTGCCAGCAACATGACACCGAACACTGAAGCTTTCTTT
few	TRBV9	TRBJ2-7	.	CASSVAGVETYEQYF	TGTGCCAGCAGCGTAGCAGGGGTAGAGACCTACGAGCAGTACTTC
few	TRBV10-1	TRBJ2-3	TRBD1	CASSRQGTADTQYF	TGCGCCAGCAGTAGACAGGGTACAGCAGATACGCAGTATTTT
few	TRBV2	TRBJ1-4	.	CASMRPEEADNEKLFF	TGTGCCAGCATGAGACCGGAGGAGGCAGATAATGAAAAACTGTTTTTT
.	TRBV20-1	TRBJ2-3	TRBD1	CSARQGVSTDTQYF	TGCAGTGCTCGCCAGGGGGTTAGCACAGATACGCAGTATTTT
many	TRBV6-2/TRBV6-3	TRBJ1-1	.	CASRWANTEAFF	TGTGCCAGCAGGTGGGCGAACACTGAAGCTTTCTTT
many	TRBV29-1	TRBJ2-5	.	CSVKTRLQETQYF	TGCAGCGTTAAGACTAGACTCCAAGAGACCCAGTACTTC
few	TRBV5-1	TRBJ1-5	TRBD1	CASSLVGQGEGQPQHF	TGCGCCAGCAGCTTAGTAGGACAGGGTGAGGGTCAGCCCCAGCATTTT
many	TRBV6-2/TRBV6-3	TRBJ1-5	TRBD1	CASSYSGTDYQPQHF	TGTGCCAGCAGTTACTCGGGGACAGATTATCAGCCCCAGCATTTT